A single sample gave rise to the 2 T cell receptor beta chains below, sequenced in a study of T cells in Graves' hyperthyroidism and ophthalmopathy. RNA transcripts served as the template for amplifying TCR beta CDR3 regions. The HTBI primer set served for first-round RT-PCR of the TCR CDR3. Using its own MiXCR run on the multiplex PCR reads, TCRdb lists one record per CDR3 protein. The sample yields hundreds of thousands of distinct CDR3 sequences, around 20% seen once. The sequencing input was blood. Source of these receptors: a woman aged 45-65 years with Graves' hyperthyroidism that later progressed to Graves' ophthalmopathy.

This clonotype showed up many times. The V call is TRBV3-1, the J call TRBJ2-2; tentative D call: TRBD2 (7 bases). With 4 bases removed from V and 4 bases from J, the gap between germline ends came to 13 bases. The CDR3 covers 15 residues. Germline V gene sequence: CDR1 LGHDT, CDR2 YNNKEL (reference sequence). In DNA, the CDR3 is TGTGCCAGCAGCCCCCGGGGGGCGGGCACCGGGGAGCTGTTTTTT. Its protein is CASSPRGAGTGELFF.

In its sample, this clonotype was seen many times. The chain's CDR3 is CASAGGENYGYTF. The CDR3 nucleotides are TGTGCCAGCGCTGGGGGAGAAAACTATGGCTACACCTTC. The chain employs TRBV2 and TRBJ1-2, with D tentatively TRBD1 (5 bases). Germline V gene data show CDR1 as SNHLY and CDR2 as FYNNEI. The CDR3 runs to 13 residues. Trimming cost V 8 bases and J 2 bases, with 12 bases left between them. Drawing the rest from reference TRBV2 and TRBJ1-2, the complete variable domain is EPEVTQTPSHQVTQMGQEVILRCVPISNHLYFYWYRQILGQKVEFLVSFYNNEISEKSEIFDDQFSVERPDGSNFTLKIRSTKLEDSAMYFCASAGGENYGYTFGSGTRLTVV.